This TCR beta chain was obtained from a study of beta chain features in type 1 diabetes. Study-wide findings and caveats: Cells with high TCR expression could be over-represented by cDNA sequencing. Shorter TCRB CDR3s, moderately but significantly so, marked every one of the four CD4+ subsets in Type 1 diabetes patients.

The whole isolated RNA underwent reverse transcription, so sequencing captured expressed TCRB transcripts. Some clones are missing from TCRdb's copy, which holds only in-frame ones; the method was immunoSEQ multiplex PCR. The table lists 200,000 to 300,000 clones, 13% to 15% of them singletons, with more than 0.02% in the top ten. Germline trimming cut 5 bases from V and 5 bases from J; bases unmatched to any gene: 11. The CDR3 is made up of 16 amino acids. Germline loops: CDR1 SGHTA, CDR2 FQGNSA. This clone turned up a few times. Its antigen is not known. The chain uses TRBV7-2 and TRBJ2-2, with 7 bases lining up with TRBD2. The sequence was collected from a woman aged 40 to 55 in good health. The sample comprised naive CD4+ T cells from blood. CDR3 residues: CASSTRAGQGTGELFF. CDR3 bases: TGTGCCAGCAGCACTCGAGCGGGGCAAGGGACCGGGGAGCTGTTTTTT.